The clone carrying this T cell receptor (beta chain) was recorded a few times. Its antigen is as yet unknown. Looked up from germline, CDR1 is LGHNA and CDR2 is YSLEER. The CDR3 runs to 16 residues. V lost 0 bases to trimming and J lost 6 bases; unmatched junction nucleotides: 7. The Oncomine TCR Beta short-read assay sequenced DNA from cultured CD4+ T cells. One entry per CDR3 protein, called by TCRdb with MiXCR from the PCR reads. The sample lists just under 10,000 distinct CDR3 sequences, roughly half occurring once. These data belong to a study of vaccination and CD4 T cells after COVID-19. Regarding treatment: roughly 10-day PBMC culture with coronavirus spike peptide pools or control peptides (ViraFEST assay).

Material for sequencing was CD4+ T cells from blood, cultured in vitro. J is TRBJ2-7 and V is TRBV4-3; 11 bases map to TRBD1. The origin of this receptor is a human donor who had recovered from COVID-19. The CDR3 sequence is CASSQDWDRGESEQYF. In nucleotides, the CDR3 is TGCGCCAGCAGCCAAGATTGGGACAGGGGGGAGTCCGAGCAGTACTTC.